The rows below give T cell receptor beta chains drawn from one sample of a study of low-dose radiotherapy and immunotherapy resistance in tumors. TCRdb re-called the reads with MiXCR, one entry per CDR3 protein. The table shows around 58,000 distinct CDR3 sequences, with less than 30% occurring only once. Sequencing used PBMCs, obtained after low-dose radiotherapy plus immunotherapy. Receptors were obtained from a male donor with prostate cancer. The conserved cysteine and the conserved F or W are not part of the CDR3 here.

TRBJ2-2,TRBV5-1,ASGRDSSSGELF
TRBJ1-1,TRBV6-6,ASKNQNTEAF
TRBJ2-7,TRBV30,AWSSPYEQY
TRBJ1-1,TRBV7-3,ASSHTRDTEAF
TRBJ1-1,TRBV28,APNGGVNTEAF
TRBJ2-5,TRBV6-1,ASNLSGGQETQY
TRBJ2-3,TRBV27,ASSIGVLGTDTQY
TRBJ2-3,TRBV9,ASSFGTSGPTIADTQY
TRBJ2-1,TRBV20-1,SAPQAGAGDEQF
TRBJ1-1,TRBV5-1,ASSGTVPNTEAF
TRBJ1-4,TRBV6-2/TRBV6-3,ASSDPGGSEKLF
TRBJ1-1,TRBV11-2,ASSLDPGQSRAF
TRBJ2-5,TRBV20-1,SAPRLAGVQETQY
TRBJ2-5,TRBV5-8,ASSFGTGRQETQY
TRBJ2-1,TRBV1,TSSQKGGQGRDPYNEQF
TRBJ2-5,TRBV27,ASRKTYREPREAQY
TRBJ2-1,TRBV5-4,ASSLYLAGGQQF
TRBJ2-7,TRBV2,ASTMGQAA
TRBJ2-3,TRBV5-1,ASSSDWGEADTQY
TRBJ2-1,TRBV2,ASSTWGDSYNEQF
TRBJ2-7,TRBV18,ASSPGTRSYEQY
TRBJ2-3,TRBV5-1,ASRPGATSTDTQY
TRBJ1-5,TRBV7-2,ASSLDGRFNQPQH
TRBJ1-6,TRBV5-4,ASSLGAGGSGSPLH
TRBJ2-1,TRBV20-1,SARERAAPREQF
TRBJ2-7,TRBV11-2,ASSPGLSSYEQY
TRBJ2-6,TRBV14,ASSLFGDYFSGANVLT
TRBJ1-1,TRBV7-8,ASSFRGTGFSEAF
TRBJ2-1,TRBV7-3,ASSPGLVSNEQF
TRBJ1-3,TRBV20-1,SARGTGSGGNTIY
TRBJ2-2,TRBV23-1,ASSPSIAGVPGELF
TRBJ1-5,TRBV29-1,SAHTGVGQPQH
TRBJ2-7,TRBV12-3/TRBV12-4,ASSLVQGAYEQY
TRBJ1-3,TRBV2,ASRTARGVSSGNTIY
TRBJ2-7,TRBV20-1,SAREHGQVAYEQY